Each of the 5 T cell receptor beta chains below was sequenced from the same sample in a study of blood T cell repertoires in COVID-19. TCRdb keeps only in-frame clones here, not all; method: immunoSEQ multiplex PCR. The profile covers about 150,000 clones, with about nine tenths appearing a single time and roughly 4% taken by the ten largest. Material: PBMCs or T cells enriched from blood (not recorded which). Receptors originate from a man aged 45-65 years who had recovered from COVID-19.

The J gene is TRBJ1-6, the V gene TRBV25-1, with 7 positions matching TRBD1. CDR1 MGHDK and CDR2 SYGVNS come from the germline V gene. CDR3 length equals 13 residues. The V segment lost 7 bases and the J segment 10 bases; nucleotides outside the gene matches: 7. CDR3 in DNA: TGTGCCAGCAATCCGACAGGGAACTCACCCCTCCACTTT. This codes for CASNPTGNSPLHF.

CDR3 loop: CASSPSVSGGDQETQYF. The DNA for the CDR3 is TGTGCCAGCAGCCCCTCGGTTAGCGGGGGTGACCAAGAGACCCAGTACTTC. J is TRBJ2-5 and V is TRBV5-5; 9 bases align to TRBD2. Germline V CDR1 and CDR2: SGHKS, YYEKEE (reference sequence). J was trimmed by 0 bases and V by 4 bases; bases with no gene match: 10. The CDR3 length is 17 residues.

The chain links TRBV7-3 to TRBJ1-3, with a tentative D call TRBD1 (6 bases). V was pared by 2 bases and J by 3 bases, with 11 bases between. CDR1 and CDR2 from the germline V gene are SGHTA and FQGTGA. This CDR3 is built from 15 residues. The CDR3 DNA sequence: TGTGCCAGCAGCTTAGGGGGCTCACGTGGAAACACCATATATTTT. Its protein is CASSLGGSRGNTIYF.

This clone showed up just once. This sequence joins TRBV28 and TRBJ1-1; 7 bases match TRBD1. This CDR3 has 18 residues. The germline CDR1 and CDR2 sequences are MDHEN and SYDVKM. V trimming: 4 bases; J trimming: 4 bases; junction bases outside the gene matches: 18. CDR3 in DNA: TGTGCCAGCAGTTCCCATCTCGAGGGGGCTAGGTGGGGCACTGAAGCTTTCTTT. It codes for CASSSHLEGARWGTEAFF.

V and J are TRBV5-1 and TRBJ2-3, with 7 nucleotides matching TRBD1. CDR3 length equals 16 residues. V shed 0 bases, J shed 0 bases, and the junction held 4 bases outside the gene matches. Germline V CDR1 and CDR2: SGHRS, YFSETQ. CDR3 sequence reads: CASSLDGRGSTDTQYF. DNA of the CDR3: TGCGCCAGCAGCTTGGATGGCAGGGGGAGCACAGATACGCAGTATTTT.